A selection of T cell receptor beta chains follows, all from one sample in a study of blood T cell repertoires in COVID-19. Measured with immunoSEQ multiplex PCR; TCRdb has only the in-frame clones, and not every one. The sample has around 80,000 clones, approximately 78% seen once; the top ten hold 8% to 13%. Sequenced: peripheral blood. The origin of the receptors is a man aged 60-69 years with acute or convalescent COVID-19. Both conserved end residues are part of each CDR3. A D gene is named only where the DNA matches it firmly. Rows give clone size only sometimes, using once, few, many, or a class for an expanded clone.

J gene,D gene,V gene,clone size,CDR3 DNA,CDR3 protein
TRBJ1-2,NA,TRBV6-2/TRBV6-3,NA,TGTGCCAGCAGTCAAACCCTACAGGGCGGCTACACCTTC,CASSQTLQGGYTF
TRBJ1-5,NA,TRBV3-1/TRBV3-2,NA,TGTGCCAGCAGCCAAGATTCAGGGGTCCGGCCCCAGCATTTT,CASSQDSGVRPQHF
TRBJ1-1,TRBD1,TRBV10-1,few,TGCGCCAGTTCGAGGGGGCTGGGGACTGAAGCTTTCTTT,CASSRGLGTEAFF
TRBJ2-7,NA,TRBV5-1,NA,TGCGCCAGCAGCTTGAGACAGAGAACCTCCTACGAGCAGTACTTC,CASSLRQRTSYEQYF
TRBJ1-2,NA,TRBV7-2,NA,TGTGCCAGCAGCTTAGAATCTGTAAGCAACAACTATGGCTACACCTTC,CASSLESVSNNYGYTF
TRBJ1-4,NA,TRBV28,NA,TGTGCCAGCAGTTTTGGGGAGGAGGAAAAACTGTTTTTT,CASSFGEEEKLFF
TRBJ2-3,NA,TRBV11-3,NA,TGTGCCAGCAGCTCCGGGGACATTTGGCAAGATACGCAGTATTTT,CASSSGDIWQDTQYF
TRBJ1-6,NA,TRBV12-3/TRBV12-4,NA,TGTGCCAGCAGTTTCCGGTCGCCACCCCTCCACTTT,CASSFRSPPLHF
TRBJ1-6,TRBD1,TRBV18,NA,TGTGCCAGCTCACCTCGGACAGGGAATAATTCACCCCTCCACTTT,CASSPRTGNNSPLHF
TRBJ1-1,TRBD1,TRBV3-1/TRBV3-2,NA,TGTGCCAGCAGCCCCCCCGGGACAGGGATGAACACTGAAGCTTTCTTT,CASSPPGTGMNTEAFF
TRBJ1-5,NA,TRBV19,NA,TGTGCCAGTAGTATAAGGTTGGAGCAGCCCCAGCATTTT,CASSIRLEQPQHF
TRBJ2-2,NA,TRBV10-1,NA,TGCGCCAGCGGGAACAGGGAGGGAGCCGGGGAGCTGTTTTTT,CASGNREGAGELFF
TRBJ2-3,TRBD1,TRBV15,NA,TGTGCCACCAGCTCAAGGGGGCGCCGAGCGGCAGATACGCAGTATTTT,CATSSRGRRAADTQYF
TRBJ2-7,TRBD1,TRBV30,NA,TGTGCCTGGAGTGGACAGGGCAGGGAGCAGTACTTC,CAWSGQGREQYF
TRBJ1-3,TRBD1,TRBV10-3,NA,TGTGCCATCAGTATAACAGGGGGCGTAGGAAACACCATATATTTT,CAISITGGVGNTIYF
TRBJ2-3,TRBD2,TRBV3-1/TRBV3-2,NA,TGTGCCAGCAGCCAGGGCGATTTGCGGGGGAGCACAGATACGCAGTATTTT,CASSQGDLRGSTDTQYF
TRBJ2-1,TRBD2,TRBV7-3,NA,TGTGCCAGCAGCCCGACTAGCGGGGGAGGCTCCTACAATGAGCAGTTCTTC,CASSPTSGGGSYNEQFF
TRBJ1-2,NA,TRBV6-6,NA,TGTGCCAGCAGCCTAGACAGCGACTATGGCTACACCTTC,CASSLDSDYGYTF
TRBJ1-1,TRBD1,TRBV28,NA,TGTGCCTCCCGGACAGGGGGCTCGGAGAACACTGAAGCTTTCTTT,CASRTGGSENTEAFF
TRBJ1-4,NA,TRBV19,NA,TGTGCCAGTAGTTTGGGTTCCGCGGGTGAAAAACTGTTTTTT,CASSLGSAGEKLFF
TRBJ2-7,NA,TRBV27,NA,TGTGCCAGCAGTTTATCGAGACAAACCTACGAGCAGTACTTC,CASSLSRQTYEQYF
TRBJ1-2,TRBD1,TRBV12-3/TRBV12-4,NA,TGTGCCAGCAGTTTGGGACAGAGTCGTGGCTACACCTTC,CASSLGQSRGYTF
TRBJ1-1,NA,TRBV4-2,NA,TGTGCCAGCAGCACCGCGGGACTCCAAGGAGGATCTGAAGCTTTCTTT,CASSTAGLQGGSEAFF
TRBJ1-2,NA,TRBV5-6,NA,TGTGCCAGCAGCTTGGTGAGGCAGAACTATGGCTACACCTTC,CASSLVRQNYGYTF
TRBJ2-7,TRBD2,TRBV11-2,NA,TGTGCCAGCAGCTTAGATCGGACTAGCGGATACGAGCAGTACTTC,CASSLDRTSGYEQYF
TRBJ2-1,NA,TRBV7-9,few,TGTGCCAGCAGAATTACAGTCTACAATGAGCAGTTCTTC,CASRITVYNEQFF
TRBJ2-7,TRBD1,TRBV7-9,NA,TGTGCCAGCACCAACCAAGGACAGGGAAACGAGCAGTACTTC,CASTNQGQGNEQYF
TRBJ1-5,NA,TRBV6-5,NA,TGTGCCAGCAGCAGACAGGCCCCGAGCAATCAGCCCCAGCATTTT,CASSRQAPSNQPQHF
TRBJ1-4,NA,TRBV7-2,NA,TGTGCCAGCAGCTCGAGCGGGGCACGCGAAAAACTGTTTTTT,CASSSSGAREKLFF
TRBJ2-3,NA,TRBV7-2,NA,TGTGCCAGCAGCTTCCGCGGACTCTGGGCAGATACGCAGTATTTT,CASSFRGLWADTQYF
TRBJ1-3,NA,TRBV6-5,NA,TGTGCCAGCATGGGGGGGGAATACACCATATATTTT,CASMGGEYTIYF
TRBJ1-3,NA,TRBV5-6,NA,TGTGCCAGCAGCTTGGCCGTCCAGGGCCTAGGAAACACCATATATTTT,CASSLAVQGLGNTIYF
TRBJ1-2,NA,TRBV12-5,NA,TGTGCTAGTGGTTGGGGTTCGGGGGGCTCCTATGGCTACACCTTC,CASGWGSGGSYGYTF
TRBJ2-7,TRBD1,TRBV19,NA,TGTGCCAGTAGTATCGGTGACAGGGTGGACGAGCAGTACTTC,CASSIGDRVDEQYF
TRBJ1-1,NA,TRBV20-1,NA,TGCAGTGCCCCTAGGGGGGAAGCTTTCTTT,CSAPRGEAFF
TRBJ2-2,NA,TRBV19,NA,TGTGCCAGTGGCGGGACTTGGAACACCGGGGAGCTGTTTTTT,CASGGTWNTGELFF
TRBJ2-6,NA,TRBV7-2,NA,TGTGCCGCGGGGCCCTCTGGGGCCAACGTCCTGACTTTC,CAAGPSGANVLTF
TRBJ2-5,NA,TRBV7-9,NA,TGTGCCAGCAGCTTAGTAAGAGAGGGGACCCAGTACTTC,CASSLVREGTQYF
TRBJ1-4,NA,TRBV4-3,NA,TGCGCCAGCAGCCAAGTTGACAGTGAAAAACTGTTTTTT,CASSQVDSEKLFF
TRBJ2-2,TRBD1,TRBV6-5,NA,TGTGCCAGCAGTTACTGCGACAGGGGGGTCGGGGAGCTGTTTTTT,CASSYCDRGVGELFF
TRBJ2-2,NA,TRBV28,few,TGTGCCAGCAGGTCAGGCACCGGGGAGCTGTTTTTT,CASRSGTGELFF
TRBJ1-4,TRBD1,TRBV30,NA,TGTGCCTGGACAATTGGGACAGGGCTGGGGAAACTGTTTTTT,CAWTIGTGLGKLFF
TRBJ2-3,NA,TRBV6-1,NA,TGTGCCAGCAGTGAACGGTACGGGAGCACAGATACGCAGTATTTT,CASSERYGSTDTQYF
TRBJ2-7,NA,TRBV5-1,NA,TGCGCCACCCGAATTGGGGGGTCCTACGAGCAGTACTTC,CATRIGGSYEQYF
TRBJ2-1,TRBD2,TRBV9,many,TGTGCCAGCAGCCCGCGGGAGGGGAGGGCCTTAGGAAATGAGCAGTTCTTC,CASSPREGRALGNEQFF
TRBJ2-1,TRBD2,TRBV3-1/TRBV3-2,NA,TGTGCCAGCAGCCCCACCTCATCAAGCGGGGGAGAGCAGTTCTTC,CASSPTSSSGGEQFF
TRBJ1-4,NA,TRBV4-3,NA,TGCGCCAGCAGCCAGGGGGGTTTGTGGACTAATGAAAAACTGTTTTTT,CASSQGGLWTNEKLFF
TRBJ2-2,NA,TRBV15,NA,TGTGCCACCAGCAGAGGGGGCCTGGGGGGCGGGGAGCTGTTTTTT,CATSRGGLGGGELFF
TRBJ2-2,TRBD2,TRBV13,few,TGTGCCAGCAGCCGACTAGCGGGGGGGAAAAACACCGGGGAGCTGTTTTTT,CASSRLAGGKNTGELFF